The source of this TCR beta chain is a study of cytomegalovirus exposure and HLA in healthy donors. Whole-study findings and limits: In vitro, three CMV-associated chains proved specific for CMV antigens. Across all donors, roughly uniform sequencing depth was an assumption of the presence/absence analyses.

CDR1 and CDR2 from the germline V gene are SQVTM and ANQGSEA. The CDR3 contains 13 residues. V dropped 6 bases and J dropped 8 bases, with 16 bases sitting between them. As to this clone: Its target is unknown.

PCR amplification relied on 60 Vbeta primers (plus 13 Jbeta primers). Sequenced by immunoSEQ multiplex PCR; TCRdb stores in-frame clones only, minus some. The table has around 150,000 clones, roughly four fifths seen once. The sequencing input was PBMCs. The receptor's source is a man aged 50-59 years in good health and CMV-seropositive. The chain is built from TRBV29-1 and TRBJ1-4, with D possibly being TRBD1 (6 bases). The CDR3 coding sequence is TGCAGCGTGGCAACAAACAGGGTGGAAAAACTGTTTTTT. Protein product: CSVATNRVEKLFF.